A single sample gave rise to the 27 T cell receptor beta chains below, sequenced in a study of T cells in Graves' hyperthyroidism and ophthalmopathy. Regions amplified from RNA transcripts were the TCR beta CDR3 regions. Carried out on the TCR CDR3, a first-round RT-PCR used the HTBI primer set. TCRdb recomputed calls from the multiplex PCR reads with MiXCR, one row per CDR3 protein. The sample holds about 570,000 distinct CDR3 sequences, around 45% seen once. The specimen sequenced was peripheral blood or thyroid tissue (not recorded which). These receptors came from an adult woman with Graves' disease, either hyperthyroidism or ophthalmopathy (not recorded which).

This clonotype has a handful of counts. CDR3 sequence (DNA): TGTGCCAGCAGTGTGATTGGGCGGCTGAACACTGAAGCTTTCTTT. Translating gives CASSVIGRLNTEAFF. This chain joins TRBV2 and TRBJ1-1, with D uncertain. The CDR3 has 15 amino acids. The germline gives CDR1 SNHLY, CDR2 FYNNEI. Trimming pared 4 bases from V and 0 bases from J, leaving 12 bases between.

The chain couples TRBV29-1 to TRBJ2-2, with D possibly TRBD2 on 6 matching bases. CDR1 and CDR2 from the germline V gene are SQVTM and ANQGSEA. Trimming left V 6 bases short and J 5 bases short, with 19 bases between. The CDR3 is 15 amino acids. CDR3 in DNA: TGCAGCGTCAGCCCGGGACTCCTGCGGACCGGGGAGCTGTTTTTT. Translated, it gives CSVSPGLLRTGELFF.

V is TRBV6-6 and J is TRBJ1-6; the match to TRBD1 covers 9 bases. The J segment lost 9 bases and the V segment lost 6 bases, leaving 6 bases of the junction unmatched. This CDR3 has 14 residues. Germline CDR1 and CDR2: MNHNY and SVGAGI (reference sequence). The CDR3 nucleotides are TGTGCCAGCAGCCGAGGACAGGGGTCTTCACCCCTCCACTTT. Amino acids: CASSRGQGSSPLHF.

The sample holds many counts of this clonotype. This chain connects TRBV12-3 or TRBV12-4 to TRBJ2-7; 10 bases align to TRBD1. V dropped 5 bases and J dropped 7; count of bases not matched to a gene: 14. The CDR3 is 16 residues long. The CDR3 spells CASSDIPGQGTGEQYF. The CDR3 nucleotides are TGTGCCAGCAGTGATATACCGGGACAGGGGACGGGTGAGCAGTACTTC.

This rearrangement joins TRBV7-4 to TRBJ2-2; D is undetermined. CDR3 length: 16 amino acids. The V gene lost 0 bases and the J gene lost 4 bases, with 12 bases spanning the gap. Per germline, CDR1 SGHVT and CDR2 SQSDAQ. The CDR3 DNA is TGTGCCAGCAGCTTAGCGCGTACCACGTCCACCGGGGAGCTGTTTTTT. This gives the protein CASSLARTTSTGELFF. Variable domain in full (rest from reference TRBV7-4 and TRBJ2-2): GAGVSQSPRYKVAKRGRDVALRCDSISGHVTLYWYRQTLGQGSEVLTYSQSDAQRDKSGRPSGRFSAERPERSVSTLKIQRTEQGDSAVYLCASSLARTTSTGELFFGEGSRLTVL.

The V call is TRBV2, the J call TRBJ1-1; D is possibly TRBD1 (5 bases). The germline CDR1 and CDR2 sequences are SNHLY and FYNNEI. The CDR3 consists of 14 residues. V was shortened by 2 bases and J by 5 bases, with 12 bases between the two germline ends. CDR3 in amino acids: CASSEWRGRTEAFF. The CDR3, as DNA: TGTGCCAGCAGTGAATGGAGGGGTAGAACTGAAGCTTTCTTT.

This clonotype appeared many times. The chain is built from TRBV12-3 or TRBV12-4 and TRBJ2-2; 11 bases align to TRBD2. CDR3 size: 18 residues. J gave up 0 bases and V 6 bases, and 9 bases lay outside the gene matches. The CDR3 DNA reads TGTGCCAGCAGCGAAGTCCCGGGACTAGCGGCGAACACCGGGGAGCTGTTTTTT. It encodes CASSEVPGLAANTGELFF.

In this sample, this clonotype turned up many times. The J gene is TRBJ1-5, the V gene TRBV12-3 or TRBV12-4; D uncertain. The CDR3 spans 15 residues. Trimming took off 0 bases at V and 3 bases at J, with 9 bases between the two ends. CDR3 sequence (DNA): TGTGCCAGCAGTTTAGCCTCCGGGTACAATCAGCCCCAGCATTTT. This translates into CASSLASGYNQPQHF.

As DNA, the CDR3 is TGTGCCAGCTTAGCGACGGCAGGGCAGCCCCAGCATTTT. Amino acids: CASLATAGQPQHF. The chain joins TRBV25-1 to TRBJ1-5, with D possibly TRBD1 on 5 matching bases. V lost 8 bases, J lost 7 bases, and 15 bases lay in between. The CDR3 covers 13 residues. CDR1 and CDR2 (germline): MGHDK, SYGVNS.

This clonotype was seen only a few times. The V call is TRBV6-1, the J call TRBJ2-7, with 10 nucleotides matching TRBD2. This CDR3 comprises 17 residues. The V segment lost 2 bases and the J segment 1 base; nucleotides outside the gene matches: 8. The germline V gene encodes CDR1 MNHNS and CDR2 SASEGT. CDR3 amino acids: CASSEKFVTSGSYEQYF. In DNA, the CDR3 is TGTGCCAGCAGTGAAAAGTTTGTGACTAGCGGGTCCTACGAGCAGTACTTC.

This chain connects TRBV2 to TRBJ1-5; D ambiguous. The V and J ends lost 8 bases and 3 bases respectively, with 14 bases between them. The CDR3 loop spans 14 amino acids. CDR1 and CDR2 (germline): SNHLY, FYNNEI. The CDR3: CASQGHLNNQPQHF. In DNA form, the CDR3 reads TGTGCCAGCCAAGGGCACCTCAACAATCAGCCCCAGCATTTT.

The sample holds many counts of this clonotype. The genes are TRBV11-2 and TRBJ2-7, with 12 nucleotides matching TRBD2. J was trimmed by 5 bases and V by 4 bases; bases with no gene match: 9. CDR1 and CDR2 (germline): SGHAT, FQNNGV. The CDR3 totals 16 residues. The CDR3 sequence is CASSWASSGRDNEQYF. CDR3 DNA sequence: TGTGCCAGCAGCTGGGCATCTAGCGGGAGGGACAACGAGCAGTACTTC.

The table lists this clonotype with many counts. The V call is TRBV19, the J call TRBJ2-5; a weak D match, TRBD2 (6 bases). The CDR3 has 15 amino acids. Germline CDR1 reads LNHDA; CDR2 reads SQIVND (reference sequence). V lost 6 bases to trimming and J lost 4 bases, with 18 bases between them. The CDR3: CASSTGTGEGETQYF. CDR3 sequence (DNA): TGTGCCAGTAGCACCGGGACTGGCGAGGGAGAGACCCAGTACTTC.

V gene TRBV29-1 combines with J gene TRBJ2-2; unclear D gene. CDR1 and CDR2 from the germline V gene are SQVTM and ANQGSEA. With 7 bases removed from V and 5 bases from J, the gap between germline ends came to 14 bases. This CDR3 region has 13 residues. CDR3 DNA: TGCAGCGCTCGTCGTTTTGTGACCGGGGAGCTGTTTTTT. Amino acid sequence: CSARRFVTGELFF.

This clonotype has at least ten counts. V is TRBV6-5 and J is TRBJ1-6; D call uncertain. The V gene's germline CDR1 is MNHEY and CDR2 SVGAGI. V gave up 6 bases and J gave up 5 bases, with 11 bases separating them. The CDR3 is 14 residues long. CDR3 loop: CASSLQTDNSPLHF. CDR3 sequence (DNA): TGTGCCAGCAGCCTCCAGACTGATAATTCACCCCTCCACTTT.

In this sample, this clonotype turned up a few times. The chain joins TRBV2 to TRBJ1-1, with D perhaps matching TRBD1 (5 bases). This CDR3 region has 14 residues. V lost 7 bases and J lost 0, with 12 bases in between. Per the germline V gene, CDR1 is SNHLY and CDR2 is FYNNEI. CDR3 protein: CASTAGRMNTEAFF. CDR3 coding DNA: TGTGCCAGCACAGCAGGGCGCATGAACACTGAAGCTTTCTTT.

In this sample, this clonotype turned up once. The V gene is TRBV29-1, the J gene TRBJ2-7; 9 nucleotides align to TRBD1. From germline, CDR1 is SQVTM and CDR2 ANQGSEA. CDR3 length equals 12 residues. Germline trimming cut 4 bases from V and 7 bases from J; bases unmatched to any gene: 5. In nucleotides, the CDR3 is TGCAGCGTTGGTGGGGACAGGGTGGAGCAGTACTTC. Translated: CSVGGDRVEQYF.

At least ten counts were recorded for this clonotype. The chain links TRBV7-8 to TRBJ2-5; weak D call: TRBD2 (6 bases). The CDR3 sequence is 16 residues long. Trimming pared 4 bases from V and 5 bases from J, leaving 20 bases between. CDR1 and CDR2 (germline): SGHVS, FQNEAQ. CDR3 in amino acids: CASSSGRTGGWETQYF. The CDR3 nucleotides are TGTGCCAGCAGCTCAGGGAGGACTGGCGGGTGGGAGACCCAGTACTTC.

This rearrangement joins TRBV15 to TRBJ2-6; 11 bases match TRBD2. The junction had 6 bases not matched to a gene; V was cut back by 0 bases and J by 2 bases. Germline V gene sequence: CDR1 LNHNV, CDR2 YYDKDF (reference sequence). The CDR3 is made up of 19 amino acids. The CDR3 DNA reads TGTGCCACCAGCAGAGATGGGCCTAGCGGGAGGACTGGGGCCAACGTCCTGACTTTC. This translates into CATSRDGPSGRTGANVLTF.

This clonotype was seen only a few times. This CDR3 is missing its conserved last phenylalanine or tryptophan, likely due to a read error. The chain uses TRBV7-9 and TRBJ2-1; a weak D match, TRBD2 (6 bases). The germline gives CDR1 SEHNR, CDR2 FQNEAQ (reference sequence). Trimming took off 5 bases at V and 2 bases at J, with 10 bases between the two ends. CDR3 length: 14 residues. The CDR3 region has the DNA TGTGCCAGCAGCGGGGGGACTGCCTACAATGAGCAGTTCCTC. Its translation is CASSGGTAYNEQFL.

The chain recombines TRBV20-1 with TRBJ1-2, with 7 bases lining up with TRBD1. The germline gives CDR1 DFQATT, CDR2 SNEGSKA (reference sequence). Trimming took 6 bases from V and 8 from J; bases not matched to a gene: 6. The CDR3 sequence is 11 residues long. The chain's CDR3 is CSARQGYGYTF. The CDR3 coding sequence is TGCAGTGCGAGACAGGGTTACGGCTACACCTTC.

The sample holds a few counts of this clonotype. V and J are TRBV5-4 and TRBJ1-6; D is unclear. V gave up 6 bases and J gave up 10 bases, with 11 bases separating them. The length of the CDR3 is 12 residues. CDR1 is SGHNT and CDR2 is YYREEE in the germline V gene (reference sequence). CDR3 loop: CASTDADSPLHF. CDR3 DNA sequence: TGTGCCAGCACAGACGCGGACTCACCCCTCCACTTT.

The genes are TRBV7-9 and TRBJ2-3, with TRBD2 as a possible D gene (5 bases). Germline assignment: CDR1 SEHNR and CDR2 FQNEAQ (reference sequence). The CDR3 length is 17 residues. The V end lost 5 bases, the J end lost 2 bases, and 20 bases lay between the germline ends. The CDR3 protein is CASSTYKEGSHTDTQYF. The DNA for the CDR3 is TGTGCCAGCAGCACGTACAAAGAGGGCAGTCACACAGATACGCAGTATTTT.

This clonotype showed up many times. The chain couples TRBV15 to TRBJ1-2, with D hard to call. Germline V gene sequence: CDR1 LNHNV, CDR2 YYDKDF (reference sequence). The CDR3 covers 14 residues. V gave up 0 bases and J gave up 5 bases, with 10 bases separating them. CDR3 residues: CATSRDQQAYGYTF. CDR3 nucleotide sequence: TGTGCCACCAGCAGAGATCAACAAGCATATGGCTACACCTTC. Based on the CDR3 plus reference TRBV15 and TRBJ1-2, the full variable domain is DAMVIQNPRYQVTQFGKPVTLSCSQTLNHNVMYWYQQKSSQAPKLLFHYYDKDFNNEADTPDNFQSRRPNTSFCFLDIRSPGLGDTAMYLCATSRDQQAYGYTFGSGTRLTVV.

V gene TRBV6-1 combines with J gene TRBJ1-4; D is unclear. Trimming stripped 7 bases from V and 5 bases from J, with 17 bases between. Germline V lookup: CDR1 MNHNS, CDR2 SASEGT. This CDR3 has 15 amino acids. This chain's CDR3 is CASTRRWAGNEKLFF. The CDR3 DNA reads TGTGCCAGCACCCGACGGTGGGCGGGCAATGAAAAACTGTTTTTT.

This clonotype was detected many times. V and J are TRBV10-1 and TRBJ2-7; 7 bases are a match to TRBD2. The CDR3 has 13 residues. J was trimmed by 5 bases and V by 4 bases; bases with no gene match: 5. From germline, CDR1 is WNHNN and CDR2 SYGVQD (reference sequence). The CDR3 here is CASSVDGLDEQYF. The CDR3 nucleotides are TGCGCCAGCAGTGTAGACGGACTAGACGAGCAGTACTTC.

This clonotype was picked up many times. J is TRBJ1-2 and V is TRBV7-9, with no clear D. V was cut by 5 bases and J by 1 base, with 8 bases left in between. CDR3 length: 13 residues. The germline CDR1 and CDR2 sequences are SEHNR and FQNEAQ (reference sequence). CDR3 sequence reads: CASSDQLNYGYTF. Here the CDR3 DNA reads TGTGCCAGCAGCGACCAGCTTAACTATGGCTACACCTTC.